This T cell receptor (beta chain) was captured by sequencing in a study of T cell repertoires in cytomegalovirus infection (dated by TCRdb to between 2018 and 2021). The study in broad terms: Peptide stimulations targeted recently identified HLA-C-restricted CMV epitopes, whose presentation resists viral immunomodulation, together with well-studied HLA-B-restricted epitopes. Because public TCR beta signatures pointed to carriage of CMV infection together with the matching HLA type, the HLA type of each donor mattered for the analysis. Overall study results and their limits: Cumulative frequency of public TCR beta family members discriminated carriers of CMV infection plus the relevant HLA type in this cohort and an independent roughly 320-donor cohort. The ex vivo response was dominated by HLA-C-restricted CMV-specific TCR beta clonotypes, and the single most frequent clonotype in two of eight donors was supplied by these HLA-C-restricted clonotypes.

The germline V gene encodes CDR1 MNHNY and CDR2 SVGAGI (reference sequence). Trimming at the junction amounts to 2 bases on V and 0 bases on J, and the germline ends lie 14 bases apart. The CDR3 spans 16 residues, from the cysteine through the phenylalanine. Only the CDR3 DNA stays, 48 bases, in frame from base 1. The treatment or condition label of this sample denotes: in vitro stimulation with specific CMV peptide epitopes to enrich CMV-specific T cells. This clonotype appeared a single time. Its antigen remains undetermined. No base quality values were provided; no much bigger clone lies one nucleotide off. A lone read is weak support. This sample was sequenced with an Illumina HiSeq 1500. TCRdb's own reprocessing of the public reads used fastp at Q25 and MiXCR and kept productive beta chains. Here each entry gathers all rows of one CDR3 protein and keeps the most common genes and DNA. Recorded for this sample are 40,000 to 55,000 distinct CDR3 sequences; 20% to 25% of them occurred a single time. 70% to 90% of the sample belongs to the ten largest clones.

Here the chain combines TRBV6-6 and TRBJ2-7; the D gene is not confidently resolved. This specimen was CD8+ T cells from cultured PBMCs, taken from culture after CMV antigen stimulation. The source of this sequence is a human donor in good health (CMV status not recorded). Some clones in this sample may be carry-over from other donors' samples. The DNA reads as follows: TGTGCCAGCAGTTACCTTGAGCATTCGAGCTCCTACGAGCAGTACTTC. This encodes CASSYLEHSSSYEQYF.